The 12 T cell receptor beta chains in this list originate from one sample, sequenced in a study of beta chain features in type 1 diabetes. Points from the study as a whole: All four CD4+ subsets of Type 1 diabetes patients contained TCRB CDR3s that were moderately but significantly shorter.

These receptors lack a known antigen. The sequenced template was cDNA made from the entire isolated RNA. Sequencing used immunoSEQ multiplex PCR; TCRdb keeps in-frame clones, though not all of them. The sample shows 600,000 to 700,000 clones, over 10% of them seen only once. Sequencing was performed on naive CD4+ T cells from blood. These receptors were taken from a man between 25 and 39 years old with type 1 diabetes.

Points on this clone: The sample carries other DNA sequences with the same CDR3. The chain uses TRBV7-2 and TRBJ2-7; a weak D match, TRBD1 (6 bases). This CDR3 has 14 amino acids. Trimming stripped 1 base from V and 2 bases from J, with 9 bases between. Per germline, CDR1 SGHTA and CDR2 FQGNSA. DNA of the CDR3: TGTGCCAGCAGCTTAGGACAGGCCCCCTACGAGCAGTACTTC. This translates into CASSLGQAPYEQYF.

The chain joins TRBV7-2 to TRBJ2-7; tentatively, D is TRBD2 (6 bases). Germline CDR1 reads SGHTA; CDR2 reads FQGNSA. V shed 3 bases and J shed 3 bases, with 9 bases lying between them. The CDR3 sequence is 13 residues long. CDR3 in DNA: TGTGCCAGCAGCTTCGGACTACGCTACGAGCAGTACTTC. As protein: CASSFGLRYEQYF.

This clone has more than one count but fewer than ten. The gene calls are TRBV30 and TRBJ2-1, with 10 positions matching TRBD2. Germline V CDR1 and CDR2: GTSNPN, SVGIG (reference sequence). There are 14 residues in the CDR3. With V trimmed by 2 bases and J by 6 bases, 4 bases remained unmatched. The CDR3 nucleotides read TGTGCCTGGAGTAGAGCGGGGGGGCCCAATGAGCAGTTCTTC. It codes for CAWSRAGGPNEQFF.

The chain uses TRBV7-2 and TRBJ2-2, with 7 nucleotides matching TRBD1. Germline CDR1 is SGHTA and CDR2 is FQGNSA. The CDR3 totals 16 residues. The ends lost 5 bases at V and 7 bases at J; junction bases unmatched: 13. The CDR3 DNA reads TGTGCCAGCAGCCCACCCCGGGCAGGGGGTGGCGGGGAGCTGTTTTTT. This translates into CASSPPRAGGGGELFF.

V usage is TRBV7-3 and J usage is TRBJ1-5, with no clear D. The germline V gene has CDR1 SGHTA and CDR2 FQGTGA. V gave up 5 bases and J gave up 7 bases, with 6 bases separating them. The CDR3 has 11 residues. CDR3 in amino acids: CASSLRQPQHF. The CDR3 nucleotides are TGTGCCAGCAGCCTAAGGCAGCCCCAGCATTTT. The full variable domain, its missing parts supplied by reference TRBV7-3 and TRBJ1-5, is GAGVSQTPSNKVTEKGKYVELRCDPISGHTALYWYRQSLGQGPEFLIYFQGTGAADDSGLPNDRFFAVRPEGSVSTLKIQRTERGDSAVYLCASSLRQPQHFGDGTRLSIL.

This clone was picked up a small number of times. This sequence joins TRBV11-2 and TRBJ2-2, with TRBD1 identical over 8 bases. Per the germline V gene, CDR1 is SGHAT and CDR2 is FQNNGV. The J segment lost 2 bases and the V segment lost 5 bases, leaving 7 bases of the junction unmatched. The CDR3 sequence is 16 residues long. CDR3 in DNA: TGTGCCAGCAGCATCGCACAGGGGGTTAACACCGGGGAGCTGTTTTTT. Translating gives CASSIAQGVNTGELFF. Full variable domain (rest looked up from reference TRBV11-2 and TRBJ2-2): EAGVAQSPRYKIIEKRQSVAFWCNPISGHATLYWYQQILGQGPKLLIQFQNNGVVDDSQLPKDRFSAERLKGVDSTLKIQPAKLEDSAVYLCASSIAQGVNTGELFFGEGSRLTVL.

The V gene is TRBV10-3, the J gene TRBJ1-1; D unresolved. V was trimmed by 2 bases and J by 1 base, leaving 2 bases between them. The CDR3 covers 12 residues. Germline lookup yields CDR1 ENHRY and CDR2 SYGVKD. The CDR3 loop is CAISERNTEAFF. In DNA, the CDR3 is TGTGCCATCAGTGAGAGGAACACTGAAGCTTTCTTT.

This clone was observed a few times. This sequence joins TRBV28 and TRBJ1-2, with D perhaps matching TRBD1 (6 bases). Germline V gene data show CDR1 as MDHEN and CDR2 as SYDVKM. This CDR3 comprises 15 residues. Trimming cost V 7 bases and J 3 bases, with 18 bases left between them. The CDR3 reads CASKRWDTRDYGYTF. The CDR3 region has the DNA TGTGCCAGCAAGAGGTGGGACACTCGTGACTATGGCTACACCTTC.

This clone has more than one count but fewer than ten. CDR3 loop: CASSPGTGGDDGYTF. For the CDR3, the DNA is TGTGCCAGCTCACCGGGGACAGGGGGCGATGATGGCTACACCTTC. V and J are TRBV18 and TRBJ1-2, with 12 bases aligning to TRBD1. Germline V gene data show CDR1 as KGHSH and CDR2 as LQKENI. This CDR3 comprises 15 residues. The trim removed 3 bases at V and 6 bases at J, leaving 5 bases unmatched.

This chain connects TRBV7-2 to TRBJ1-5; 10 bases fit TRBD1. Germline V gives CDR1 SGHTA, CDR2 FQGNSA. This CDR3 spans 15 amino acids. J was trimmed by 5 bases and V by 4 bases; bases with no gene match: 5. CDR3 in amino acids: CASSSGQGVYQPQHF. In nucleotides, the CDR3 is TGTGCCAGCAGCTCTGGACAGGGGGTCTATCAGCCCCAGCATTTT.

This clone was counted a few times. The chain joins TRBV28 to TRBJ1-2, with 7 nucleotides matching TRBD1. The CDR3 covers 13 residues. V shed 6 bases and J 13 bases; nucleotides not matched to a gene: 14. Germline CDR1 reads MDHEN; CDR2 reads SYDVKM. CDR3 DNA: TGTGCCAGCAGACCTCAGGGGGGTGCCGGAGTCACCTTC. Translated, it gives CASRPQGGAGVTF.

Only a few counts were recorded for this clone. V usage is TRBV11-2 and J usage is TRBJ2-3; D gene uncertain. The CDR3 is made up of 12 amino acids. Germline CDR1 is SGHAT and CDR2 is FQNNGV. V was cut by 7 bases and J by 4 bases, with 9 bases left in between. The CDR3 DNA reads TGTGCCAGCACCGCGAAATCAGATACGCAGTATTTT. This translates into CASTAKSDTQYF.